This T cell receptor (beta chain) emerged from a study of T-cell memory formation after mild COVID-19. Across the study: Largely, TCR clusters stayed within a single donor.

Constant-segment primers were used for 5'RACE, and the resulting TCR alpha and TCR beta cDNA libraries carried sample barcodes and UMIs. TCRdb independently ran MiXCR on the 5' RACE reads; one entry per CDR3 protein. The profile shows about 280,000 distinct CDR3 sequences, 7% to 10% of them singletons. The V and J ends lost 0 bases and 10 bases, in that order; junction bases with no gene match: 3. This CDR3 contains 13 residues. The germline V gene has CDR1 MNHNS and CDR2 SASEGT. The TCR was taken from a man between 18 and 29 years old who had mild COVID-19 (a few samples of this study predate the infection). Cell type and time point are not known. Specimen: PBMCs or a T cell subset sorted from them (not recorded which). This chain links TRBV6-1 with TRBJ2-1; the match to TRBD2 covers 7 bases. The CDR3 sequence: CASSEAGRGEQFF. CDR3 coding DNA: TGTGCCAGCAGTGAAGCGGGGCGGGGGGAGCAGTTCTTC.